Listed below are T cell receptor beta chains from one sample, sequenced in a study of T cell responses to AZD1222 COVID-19 vaccine. Assay: immunoSEQ multiplex PCR; the TCRdb copy retains only in-frame clones and omits some. The sample carries just under 95,000 clones, approximately 91% recorded once. The specimen was peripheral blood, collected on day 0 of AZD1222 vaccination. Receptors were obtained from an adult in good health. The CDR3 runs from the conserved cysteine through the conserved F or W. The order of the fields is CDR3 length, clone size, D gene, V gene, J gene, CDR3 DNA, CDR3 protein. D genes are given only for firm matches. Size values are once, few and many counts, or a class for expanded clones, and some rows have none.

>15|NA|NA|TRBV2|TRBJ2-2
TGTGCCAGCAGGTGGGGGAGAACGAACACCGGGGAGCTGTTTTTT
CASRWGRTNTGELFF
>13|few|NA|TRBV12-3/TRBV12-4|TRBJ1-2
TGTGCCAGCAGTTTACCAGGCTCGGCTGGCTACACCTTC
CASSLPGSAGYTF
>16|NA|TRBD2|TRBV3-1/TRBV3-2|TRBJ2-4
TGTGCCAGCAGGGATAGCGGGGGGCTGAGCAAAAACATTCAGTACTTC
CASRDSGGLSKNIQYF
>14|few|NA|TRBV5-6|TRBJ1-2
TGTGCCAGCAGCTTGGGGTTGGGAATAGAGGGCTACACCTTC
CASSLGLGIEGYTF
>14|NA|NA|TRBV7-2|TRBJ2-7
TGTGCCAGCAGGCCCCGGGAGACCTACGTCGAGCAGTACTTC
CASRPRETYVEQYF
>15|NA|TRBD1|TRBV4-1|TRBJ2-1
TGCGCCAGCAGCCTTACGGGACAGGGGGGAAGTGAGCAGTTCTTC
CASSLTGQGGSEQFF
>13|NA|NA|TRBV7-9|TRBJ1-5
TGTGCCAGCAGCTTAGAAGCCGAACAGCCCCAGCATTTT
CASSLEAEQPQHF
>13|NA|NA|TRBV4-3|TRBJ2-4
TGCGCCAGCAGCCAAAGTAACCCTGACATTCAGTACTTC
CASSQSNPDIQYF
>16|NA|NA|TRBV19|TRBJ1-3
TGTGCCAGTAGTGTTCCCGTCGGGGTACCTGGAAACACCATATATTTT
CASSVPVGVPGNTIYF
>15|NA|NA|TRBV6-1|TRBJ2-2
TGTGCCAGCAGTGAGCCGGGGCACGTCACCGGGGAGCTGTTTTTT
CASSEPGHVTGELFF
>15|few|NA|TRBV6-2/TRBV6-3|TRBJ1-1
TGTGCCAGCAGTTGGGGCAGGACAGCCAACACTGAAGCTTTCTTT
CASSWGRTANTEAFF
>14|few|NA|TRBV18|TRBJ1-5
TGTGCCAGCTCACCACCGGGGGGCGGACAGCCCCAGCATTTT
CASSPPGGGQPQHF
>18|NA|NA|TRBV4-1|TRBJ1-3
TGCGCCAGCAGCCGATCAGACAGGCAACTCTCCTCTGGAAACACCATATATTTT
CASSRSDRQLSSGNTIYF
>15|NA|TRBD1|TRBV6-6|TRBJ2-7
TGTGCCAGCAGACCCCGACCGACAGGGCAGTACGAGCAGTACTTC
CASRPRPTGQYEQYF
>16|NA|NA|TRBV6-6|TRBJ1-5
TGTGCCAGCAGTTACTCGTTTGGGGATGGCAATCAGCCCCAGCATTTT
CASSYSFGDGNQPQHF
>13|once|TRBD1|TRBV7-2|TRBJ1-1
TGTGCCAGCAGCTTAGTAGGGGACAGTGAAGCTTTCTTT
CASSLVGDSEAFF
>14|NA|NA|TRBV28|TRBJ2-1
TGTGCCAGCAGTCGACCGGACAGAAACAATGAGCAGTTCTTC
CASSRPDRNNEQFF
>20|NA|NA|TRBV15|TRBJ1-4
TGTGCCACCAGCAGAGATCGGGTAGCGGGGCGAGGGTTTTTCGATGAAAAACTGTTTTTT
CATSRDRVAGRGFFDEKLFF
>16|NA|TRBD1|TRBV7-8|TRBJ1-2
TGTGCCAGCAGCTTAGTGGCAGGGGGCGCCCCCAGAGGCTACACCTTC
CASSLVAGGAPRGYTF
>14|NA|NA|TRBV6-5|TRBJ1-2
TGTGCCAGCAGACCCCAGGGTCTTTACTATGGCTACACCTTC
CASRPQGLYYGYTF
>14|NA|NA|TRBV10-3|TRBJ1-3
TGTGCCTCTCTTCGAGGGGGGGCTAGAAACACCATATATTTT
CASLRGGARNTIYF
>14|NA|NA|TRBV2|TRBJ2-7
TGTGCCAGCAGTCCGAGTATTTTCCTATTCGAGCAGTACTTC
CASSPSIFLFEQYF
>15|NA|NA|TRBV7-2|TRBJ2-5
TGTGCCAGCAGCTTAGGGGGAGGTCTCCAAGAGACCCAGTACTTC
CASSLGGGLQETQYF
>16|once|TRBD1|TRBV18|TRBJ1-5
TGTGCCAGCTCAGGCCGGGACAGAGTTAGCAATCAGCCCCAGCATTTT
CASSGRDRVSNQPQHF
>15|NA|TRBD2|TRBV5-1|TRBJ2-5
TGCGCCAGCAGCTTGCAGCGGGGGGGCCGGGAGACCCAGTACTTC
CASSLQRGGRETQYF
>15|NA|TRBD1|TRBV7-9|TRBJ2-7
TGTGCCAGCAGCTTAGGCTGGACAGGGAAGAGGGAGCAGTACTTC
CASSLGWTGKREQYF
>16|NA|NA|TRBV2|TRBJ1-3
TGTGCCAGCAACCCCGGCTGGGACAACTCTGGAAACACCATATATTTT
CASNPGWDNSGNTIYF
>13|NA|NA|TRBV19|TRBJ1-4
TGTGCCAGTAGTACCTCAGTCAGGGCGAGACTGTTTTTT
CASSTSVRARLFF
>12|NA|NA|TRBV3-1/TRBV3-2|TRBJ2-1
TGTGCCAGCAGCCAAGGCGGTGTTGAGCAGTTCTTC
CASSQGGVEQFF
>11|NA|NA|TRBV19|TRBJ1-1
TGTGCCAGTGCAGTGAACACTGAAGCTTTCTTT
CASAVNTEAFF
>16|once|NA|TRBV5-4|TRBJ2-1
TGTGCCAGCAGCTTGGCGGAGAGGGGATTTGACAATGAGCAGTTCTTC
CASSLAERGFDNEQFF
>14|NA|NA|TRBV5-1|TRBJ2-5
TGCGCCAGCAGCTTGGGGTTCGCCTCAGAGACCCAGTACTTC
CASSLGFASETQYF
>14|once|NA|TRBV5-6|TRBJ2-5
TGTGCCAGCAGCTTGGCAGCGCCCTTGGAGACCCAGTACTTC
CASSLAAPLETQYF
>14|NA|NA|TRBV7-3|TRBJ2-1
TGTGCCAGCAGCCCCTCCGGCTCCTACAATGAGCAGTTCTTC
CASSPSGSYNEQFF
>13|NA|NA|TRBV3-1/TRBV3-2|TRBJ1-5
TGTGCCAGCAGCCCTCATAGGGATCAGCCCCAGCATTTT
CASSPHRDQPQHF
>13|NA|NA|TRBV5-6|TRBJ1-2
TGTGCCAGCAGCTTGGGAGCAAACTATGGCTACACCTTC
CASSLGANYGYTF
>15|NA|TRBD1|TRBV15|TRBJ1-2
TGTGCCACCAGCAGAACAGGGGGGTATGGCTATGGCTACACCTTC
CATSRTGGYGYGYTF
>11|once|NA|TRBV28|TRBJ1-1
TGTGCCAGCAAAGGGGGAACTGAAGCTTTCTTT
CASKGGTEAFF
>14|NA|NA|TRBV2|TRBJ1-4
TGTGCCAGCAGTGAACGTGGGACGAATGAAAAACTGTTTTTT
CASSERGTNEKLFF
>11|NA|NA|TRBV2|TRBJ2-1
TGTGCCAGCAACACGTACAATGAGCAGTTCTTC
CASNTYNEQFF
>16|NA|TRBD1|TRBV6-2/TRBV6-3|TRBJ1-1
TGTGCCAGCAGTTTATTATCGACAGGGGCCGGCACTGAAGCTTTCTTT
CASSLLSTGAGTEAFF
>15|NA|TRBD2|TRBV3-1/TRBV3-2|TRBJ2-1
TGTGCCAGCAGCCAAGGAGCGGGGGGCTACAATGAGCAGTTCTTC
CASSQGAGGYNEQFF
>19|NA|NA|TRBV7-8|TRBJ2-6
TGTGCCAGCAGCTCAGTGCGGACAGTGATGCCCTCTGGGGCCAACGTCCTGACTTTC
CASSSVRTVMPSGANVLTF
>14|few|NA|TRBV5-1|TRBJ2-7
TGCGCCAGCAGCTTGGAGCCAGGGAGGTACGAGCAGTACTTC
CASSLEPGRYEQYF
>15|NA|NA|TRBV21-1|TRBJ2-7
TGTGCCAGCAGCCCCCCGGGACAGGGACTAAACGAGCAGTACTTC
CASSPPGQGLNEQYF